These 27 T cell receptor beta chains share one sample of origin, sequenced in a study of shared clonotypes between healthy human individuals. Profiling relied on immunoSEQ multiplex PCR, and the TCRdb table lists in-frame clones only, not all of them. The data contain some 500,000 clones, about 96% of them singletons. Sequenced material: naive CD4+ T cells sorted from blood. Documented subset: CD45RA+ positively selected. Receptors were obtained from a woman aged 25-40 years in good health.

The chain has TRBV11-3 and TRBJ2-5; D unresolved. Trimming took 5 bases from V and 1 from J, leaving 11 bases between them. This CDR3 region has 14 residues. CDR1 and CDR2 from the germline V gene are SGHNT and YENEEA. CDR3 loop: CASSKQSAQETQYF. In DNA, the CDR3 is TGTGCCAGCAGCAAACAGTCGGCCCAAGAGACCCAGTACTTC.

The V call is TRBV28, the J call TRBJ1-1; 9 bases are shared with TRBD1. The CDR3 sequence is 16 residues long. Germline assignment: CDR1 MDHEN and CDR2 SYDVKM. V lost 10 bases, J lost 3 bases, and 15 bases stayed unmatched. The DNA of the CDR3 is TGTGCCACCCTCGGACAGGGGAGTGTCGGGGACACTGAAGCTTTCTTT. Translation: CATLGQGSVGDTEAFF.

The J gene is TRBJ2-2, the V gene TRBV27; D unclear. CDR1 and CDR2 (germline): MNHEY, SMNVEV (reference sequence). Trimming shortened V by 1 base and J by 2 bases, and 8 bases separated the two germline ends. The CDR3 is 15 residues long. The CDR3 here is CASSLWQSNTGELFF. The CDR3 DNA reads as TGTGCCAGCAGTTTATGGCAGAGTAACACCGGGGAGCTGTTTTTT.

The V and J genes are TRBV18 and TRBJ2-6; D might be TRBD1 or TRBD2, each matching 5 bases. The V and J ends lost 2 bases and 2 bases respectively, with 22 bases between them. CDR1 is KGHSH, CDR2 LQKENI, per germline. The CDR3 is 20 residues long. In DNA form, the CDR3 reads TGTGCCAGCTCACCAGTTACGCCGGACTCCCTGGGGGCTGGGGCCAACGTCCTGACTTTC. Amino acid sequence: CASSPVTPDSLGAGANVLTF.

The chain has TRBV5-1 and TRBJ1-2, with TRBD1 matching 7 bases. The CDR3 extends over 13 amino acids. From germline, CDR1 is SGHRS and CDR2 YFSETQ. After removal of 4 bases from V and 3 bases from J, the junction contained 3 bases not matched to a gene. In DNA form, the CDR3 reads TGCGCCAGCAGCCCAGGGGGAGACTATGGCTACACCTTC. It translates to CASSPGGDYGYTF.

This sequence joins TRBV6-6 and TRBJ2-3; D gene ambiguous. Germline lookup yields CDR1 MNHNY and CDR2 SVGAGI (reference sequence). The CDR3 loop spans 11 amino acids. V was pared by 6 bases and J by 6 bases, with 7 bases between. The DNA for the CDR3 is TGTGCCAGCAGCCCGTTGGATACGCAGTATTTT. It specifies CASSPLDTQYF.

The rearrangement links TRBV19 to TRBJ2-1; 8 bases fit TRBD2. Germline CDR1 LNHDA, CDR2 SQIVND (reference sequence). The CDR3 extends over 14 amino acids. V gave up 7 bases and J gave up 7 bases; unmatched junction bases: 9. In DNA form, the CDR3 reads TGTGCCAGTATCGCGCCGGGAGGGACGAATGAGCAGTTCTTC. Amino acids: CASIAPGGTNEQFF.

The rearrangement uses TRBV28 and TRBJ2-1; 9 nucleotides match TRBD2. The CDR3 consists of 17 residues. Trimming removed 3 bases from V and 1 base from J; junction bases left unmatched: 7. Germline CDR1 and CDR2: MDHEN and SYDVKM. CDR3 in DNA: TGTGCCAGCAGTTTGGCGCGGGGGGGGTCGTCCTACAATGAGCAGTTCTTC. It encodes CASSLARGGSSYNEQFF.

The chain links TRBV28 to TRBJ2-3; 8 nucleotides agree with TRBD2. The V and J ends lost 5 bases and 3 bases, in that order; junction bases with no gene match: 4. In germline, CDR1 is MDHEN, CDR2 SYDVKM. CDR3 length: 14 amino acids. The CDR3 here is CASSTSGATDTQYF. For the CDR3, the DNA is TGTGCCAGCAGTACTAGCGGAGCTACAGATACGCAGTATTTT.

Here the CDR3 DNA reads TGTGCCAGCAGTTCCCCCGGCAGGGTTCAAGAGCAGTACTTC. Its translation is CASSSPGRVQEQYF. J is TRBJ2-7 and V is TRBV28, with D possibly TRBD1 on 5 matching bases. V shed 4 bases and J shed 7 bases, with 17 bases lying between them. Germline CDR1 MDHEN, CDR2 SYDVKM. The CDR3 is 14 residues long.

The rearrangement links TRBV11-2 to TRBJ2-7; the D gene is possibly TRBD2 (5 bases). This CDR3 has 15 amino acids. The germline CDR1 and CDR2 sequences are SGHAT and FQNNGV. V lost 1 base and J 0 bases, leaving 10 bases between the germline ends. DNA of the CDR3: TGTGCCAGCAGCTTAGGACTAACTCCCTCCTACGAGCAGTACTTC. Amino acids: CASSLGLTPSYEQYF. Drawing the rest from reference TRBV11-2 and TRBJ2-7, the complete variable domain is EAGVAQSPRYKIIEKRQSVAFWCNPISGHATLYWYQQILGQGPKLLIQFQNNGVVDDSQLPKDRFSAERLKGVDSTLKIQPAKLEDSAVYLCASSLGLTPSYEQYFGPGTRLTVT.

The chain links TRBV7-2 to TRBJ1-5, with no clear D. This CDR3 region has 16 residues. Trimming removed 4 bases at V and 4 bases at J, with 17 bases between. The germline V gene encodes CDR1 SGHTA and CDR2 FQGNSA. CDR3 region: CASSSSIREKNQPQHF. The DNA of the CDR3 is TGTGCCAGCAGCTCCTCAATCCGGGAGAAGAATCAGCCCCAGCATTTT.

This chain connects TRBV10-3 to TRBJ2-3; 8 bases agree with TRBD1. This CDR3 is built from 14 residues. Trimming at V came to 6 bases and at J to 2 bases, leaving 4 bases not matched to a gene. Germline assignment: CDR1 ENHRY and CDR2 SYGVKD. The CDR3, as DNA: TGTGCCATCAGGGGGGACAGGTCCACAGATACGCAGTATTTT. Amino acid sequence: CAIRGDRSTDTQYF.

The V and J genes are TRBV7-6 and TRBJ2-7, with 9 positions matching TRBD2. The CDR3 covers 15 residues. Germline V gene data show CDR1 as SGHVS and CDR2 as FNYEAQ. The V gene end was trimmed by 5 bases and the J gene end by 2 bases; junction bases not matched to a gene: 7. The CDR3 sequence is CASSPTSGPPYEQYF. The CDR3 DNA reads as TGTGCCAGCAGCCCCACTAGCGGGCCACCCTACGAGCAGTACTTC.

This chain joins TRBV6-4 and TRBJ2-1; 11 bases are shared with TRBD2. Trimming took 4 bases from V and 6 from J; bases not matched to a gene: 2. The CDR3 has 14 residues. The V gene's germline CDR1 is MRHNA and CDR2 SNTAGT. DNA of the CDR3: TGTGCCAGCAGTGTACTAGCGGGAGTCAATGAGCAGTTCTTC. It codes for CASSVLAGVNEQFF.

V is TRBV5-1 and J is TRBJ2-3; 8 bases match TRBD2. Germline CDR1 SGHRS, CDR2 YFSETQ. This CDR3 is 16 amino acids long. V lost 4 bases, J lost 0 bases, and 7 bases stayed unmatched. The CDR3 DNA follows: TGCGCCAGCAGCGGTTCGGGGGGGATGAGCACAGATACGCAGTATTTT. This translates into CASSGSGGMSTDTQYF.

The CDR3 region has the DNA TGTGCCAGTAGTCCCGGGTCCCGTTTGGTATCCCACGAGCAGTACTTC. Amino acid sequence: CASSPGSRLVSHEQYF. This sequence joins TRBV19 and TRBJ2-7; D remains ambiguous. The CDR3 length is 16 residues. CDR1 is LNHDA and CDR2 is SQIVND in the germline V gene (reference sequence). The V and J ends lost 5 bases and 5 bases respectively, with 22 bases between them.

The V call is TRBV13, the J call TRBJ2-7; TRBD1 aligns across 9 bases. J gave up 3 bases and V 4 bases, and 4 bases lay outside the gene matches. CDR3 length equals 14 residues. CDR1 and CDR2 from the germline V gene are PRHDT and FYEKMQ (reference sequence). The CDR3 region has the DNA TGTGCCAGCAGCTGGCGGACAGGGGACTACGAGCAGTACTTC. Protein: CASSWRTGDYEQYF.

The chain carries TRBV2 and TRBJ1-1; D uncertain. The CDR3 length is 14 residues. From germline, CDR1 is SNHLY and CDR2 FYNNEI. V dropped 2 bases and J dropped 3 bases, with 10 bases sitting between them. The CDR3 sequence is CASSELPPDTEAFF. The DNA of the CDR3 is TGTGCCAGCAGTGAATTGCCCCCCGACACTGAAGCTTTCTTT.

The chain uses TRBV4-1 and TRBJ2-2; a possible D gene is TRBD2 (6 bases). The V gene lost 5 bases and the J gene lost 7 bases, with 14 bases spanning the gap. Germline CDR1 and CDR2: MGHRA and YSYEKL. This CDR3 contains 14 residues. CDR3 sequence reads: CASSVLAKHGELFF. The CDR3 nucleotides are TGCGCCAGCAGCGTCCTAGCGAAGCACGGGGAGCTGTTTTTT.

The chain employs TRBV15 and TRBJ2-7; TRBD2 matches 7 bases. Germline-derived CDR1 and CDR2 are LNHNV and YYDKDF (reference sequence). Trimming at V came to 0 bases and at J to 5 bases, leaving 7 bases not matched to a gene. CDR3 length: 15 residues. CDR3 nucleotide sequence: TGTGCCACCAGCAGAGATCGGACTAGTATCCACGAGCAGTACTTC. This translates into CATSRDRTSIHEQYF. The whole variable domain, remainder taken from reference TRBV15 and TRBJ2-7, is DAMVIQNPRYQVTQFGKPVTLSCSQTLNHNVMYWYQQKSSQAPKLLFHYYDKDFNNEADTPDNFQSRRPNTSFCFLDIRSPGLGDTAMYLCATSRDRTSIHEQYFGPGTRLTVT.

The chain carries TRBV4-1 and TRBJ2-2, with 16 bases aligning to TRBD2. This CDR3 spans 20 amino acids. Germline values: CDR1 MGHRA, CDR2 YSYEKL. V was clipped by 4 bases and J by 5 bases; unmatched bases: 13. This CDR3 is CASSPSLGLAGGPGTGELFF. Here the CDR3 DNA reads TGCGCCAGCAGCCCCTCACTGGGACTAGCGGGAGGGCCTGGGACCGGGGAGCTGTTTTTT.

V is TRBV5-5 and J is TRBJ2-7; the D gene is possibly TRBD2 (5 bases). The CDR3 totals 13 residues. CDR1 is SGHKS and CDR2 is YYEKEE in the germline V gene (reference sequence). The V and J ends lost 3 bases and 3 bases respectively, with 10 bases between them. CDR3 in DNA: TGTGCCAGCAGCTCCGTGACTAACTACGAGCAGTACTTC. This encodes CASSSVTNYEQYF.

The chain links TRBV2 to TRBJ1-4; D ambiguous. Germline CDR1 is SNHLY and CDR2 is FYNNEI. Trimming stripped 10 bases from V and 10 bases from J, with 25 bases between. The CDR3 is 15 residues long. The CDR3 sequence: CATHRSLRTPAKLFF. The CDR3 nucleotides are TGTGCCACCCACCGCAGTCTCCGGACGCCCGCAAAACTGTTTTTT.

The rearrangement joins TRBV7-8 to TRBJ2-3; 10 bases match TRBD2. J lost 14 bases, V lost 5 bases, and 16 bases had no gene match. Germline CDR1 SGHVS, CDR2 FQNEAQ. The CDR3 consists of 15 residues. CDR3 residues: CASSPSRTSGIPGYF. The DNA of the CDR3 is TGTGCCAGCAGCCCCTCCAGGACTAGCGGTATCCCGGGGTATTTT.

CDR3 sequence (DNA): TGCGCCAGCCGGCAAGGGGGACTAGCCGACGAGCAGTACTTC. Its protein product is CASRQGGLADEQYF. The J gene is TRBJ2-7, the V gene TRBV5-1; 9 bases fit TRBD2. This CDR3 has 14 amino acids. Per the germline V gene, CDR1 is SGHRS and CDR2 is YFSETQ. J was trimmed by 5 bases and V by 7 bases; bases with no gene match: 10.

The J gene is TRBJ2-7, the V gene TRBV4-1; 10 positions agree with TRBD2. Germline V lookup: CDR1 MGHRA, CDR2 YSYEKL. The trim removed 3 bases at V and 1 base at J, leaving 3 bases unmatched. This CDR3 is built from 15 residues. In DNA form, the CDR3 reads TGCGCCAGCAGCCACCTGACTAGCGGGTCCTACGAGCAGTACTTC. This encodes CASSHLTSGSYEQYF.